A selection of T cell receptor beta chains follows, all from one sample in a study of neoadjuvant anti-PD-1 for oral cavity cancer. Method: immunoSEQ multiplex PCR; TCRdb's copy keeps in-frame clones and lacks some. Here the sample spans 9,500 to 15,000 clones, approximately 74% being singletons. The sequenced sample was PBMCs, obtained after nivolumab (anti-PD-1) treatment. The source of these receptors is a person between 40 and 79 years old with oral cavity squamous cell carcinoma. CDR3s include the opening cysteine and the closing phenylalanine or tryptophan. D genes are given only for firm matches. Not every row has a clone size; where given, it reads once, few, many or a size class.

D: -
J: TRBJ1-5
V: TRBV9
size: few
CDR3: CASSVATNQPQHF
DNA: TGTGCCAGCAGCGTAGCAACGAATCAGCCCCAGCATTTT

D: -
J: TRBJ2-7
V: TRBV15
size: -
CDR3: CATSRDAFGQGSSYEQYF
DNA: TGTGCCACCAGCAGAGATGCGTTCGGGCAGGGGAGCTCCTACGAGCAGTACTTC

D: -
J: TRBJ1-1
V: TRBV19
size: -
CDR3: CASSPLGGGSSRPVAFF
DNA: TGTGCCAGTAGTCCACTCGGGGGAGGGTCCTCTCGTCCCGTTGCTTTCTTT

D: -
J: TRBJ2-1
V: TRBV10-1
size: few
CDR3: CASSESVGNYNEQFF
DNA: TGCGCCAGCAGTGAGTCTGTGGGGAACTACAATGAGCAGTTCTTC

D: TRBD2
J: TRBJ2-5
V: TRBV5-4
size: -
CDR3: CASSFFGGGGTQYF
DNA: TGTGCCAGCAGCTTCTTTGGCGGGGGTGGGACCCAGTACTTC

D: -
J: TRBJ1-1
V: TRBV10-1
size: few
CDR3: CASSKEATGSPRGAFF
DNA: TGCGCCAGCAGTAAGGAAGCCACCGGGAGCCCCCGAGGAGCTTTCTTT

D: -
J: TRBJ2-2
V: TRBV7-9
size: -
CDR3: CASSVRGASTGELFF
DNA: TGTGCCAGCAGCGTTAGAGGGGCCAGCACCGGGGAGCTGTTTTTT

D: -
J: TRBJ2-7
V: TRBV9
size: -
CDR3: CASSVEGFGEQYF
DNA: TGTGCCAGCAGCGTAGAGGGGTTCGGCGAGCAGTACTTC

D: -
J: TRBJ1-3
V: TRBV10-2
size: -
CDR3: CASSLRSGNTIYF
DNA: TGCGCCAGCAGTCTCCGCTCTGGAAACACCATATATTTT

D: TRBD2
J: TRBJ2-7
V: TRBV19
size: once
CDR3: CASRRTSVSYEQYF
DNA: TGTGCCAGTAGGAGGACTAGCGTCTCCTACGAGCAGTACTTC

D: TRBD2
J: TRBJ2-1
V: TRBV7-8
size: once
CDR3: CASSWTSGRGRDEQFF
DNA: TGTGCCAGCAGCTGGACTAGCGGGAGAGGTAGGGATGAGCAGTTCTTC

D: TRBD1
J: TRBJ1-6
V: TRBV6-5
size: -
CDR3: CASRYTGGGSPLHF
DNA: TGTGCCAGCAGATACACAGGGGGTGGATCACCCCTCCACTTT

D: -
J: TRBJ2-7
V: TRBV5-4
size: once
CDR3: CASSWGPGQYF
DNA: TGTGCCAGCAGCTGGGGACCCGGGCAGTACTTC

D: -
J: TRBJ2-7
V: TRBV5-1
size: -
CDR3: CASSLELREQYF
DNA: TGCGCCAGCAGCTTGGAGCTTCGCGAGCAGTACTTC

D: -
J: TRBJ1-4
V: TRBV2
size: -
CDR3: CASRPMGGQAEKLFF
DNA: TGTGCCAGCAGGCCAATGGGGGGGCAGGCTGAAAAACTGTTTTTT

D: TRBD2
J: TRBJ2-7
V: TRBV10-3
size: -
CDR3: CAISNPTSGRRDPSYEQYF
DNA: TGTGCCATCAGTAACCCGACTAGCGGGAGGCGGGATCCCTCCTACGAGCAGTACTTC

D: -
J: TRBJ2-7
V: TRBV5-6
size: few
CDR3: CASSLVDSSYEQYF
DNA: TGTGCCAGCAGCTTGGTTGACAGCTCCTACGAGCAGTACTTC

D: -
J: TRBJ1-3
V: TRBV5-1
size: -
CDR3: CASAKRGGNTIYF
DNA: TGCGCCAGCGCGAAAAGAGGCGGAAACACCATATATTTT

D: -
J: TRBJ1-4
V: TRBV11-1
size: -
CDR3: CASSRHGEKLFF
DNA: TGTGCCAGCAGCAGACACGGCGAAAAACTGTTTTTT

D: -
J: TRBJ1-3
V: TRBV4-1
size: -
CDR3: CASSQPVGTGNTIYF
DNA: TGCGCCAGCAGCCAGCCGGTTGGCACTGGAAACACCATATATTTT

D: -
J: TRBJ1-1
V: TRBV5-4
size: few
CDR3: CASSLNRQAFF
DNA: TGTGCCAGCAGCTTGAACAGGCAAGCTTTCTTT

D: TRBD1
J: TRBJ2-5
V: TRBV2
size: -
CDR3: CASQGQGIIGEETQYF
DNA: TGTGCCAGCCAGGGACAGGGGATCATCGGAGAAGAGACCCAGTACTTC

D: -
J: TRBJ1-4
V: TRBV28
size: -
CDR3: CASSEPTNEKLFF
DNA: TGTGCCAGCAGCGAACCCACTAATGAAAAACTGTTTTTT

D: -
J: TRBJ1-5
V: TRBV30
size: few
CDR3: CAWAGLREGQPQHF
DNA: TGTGCCTGGGCGGGCCTAAGAGAAGGTCAGCCCCAGCATTTT

D: TRBD1
J: TRBJ1-4
V: TRBV7-8
size: -
CDR3: CASSLGDRGEKLFF
DNA: TGTGCCAGCAGCTTAGGGGACAGGGGAGAAAAACTGTTTTTT

D: -
J: TRBJ2-5
V: TRBV7-8
size: few
CDR3: CASSWIFPSGSSGETQYF
DNA: TGTGCCAGCAGCTGGATATTCCCGTCGGGTTCATCCGGGGAGACCCAGTACTTC

D: -
J: TRBJ1-5
V: TRBV7-2
size: -
CDR3: CASSLAPRNQPQHF
DNA: TGTGCCAGCAGCTTAGCGCCGAGAAATCAGCCCCAGCATTTT

D: TRBD1
J: TRBJ1-5
V: TRBV30
size: -
CDR3: CAWSGTGIQPQHF
DNA: TGTGCCTGGAGTGGGACAGGGATTCAGCCCCAGCATTTT

D: -
J: TRBJ1-3
V: TRBV15
size: -
CDR3: CATSRGGLLSGNTIYF
DNA: TGTGCCACCAGCCGCGGAGGTCTCCTCTCTGGAAACACCATATATTTT

D: TRBD1
J: TRBJ1-5
V: TRBV2
size: -
CDR3: CASRDRGMYQPQHF
DNA: TGTGCCAGCAGGGACAGGGGGATGTATCAGCCCCAGCATTTT

D: -
J: TRBJ1-5
V: TRBV6-1
size: -
CDR3: CASSVMRNSNQPQHF
DNA: TGTGCCAGCAGTGTGATGAGGAATAGCAATCAGCCCCAGCATTTT

D: -
J: TRBJ1-2
V: TRBV29-1
size: -
CDR3: CSAMGGAGYGYTF
DNA: TGCAGCGCCATGGGGGGCGCGGGCTATGGCTACACCTTC

D: -
J: TRBJ2-3
V: TRBV10-3
size: -
CDR3: CAISVGAGKGTDTQYF
DNA: TGTGCCATCAGTGTTGGTGCGGGAAAGGGTACAGATACGCAGTATTTT

D: TRBD1
J: TRBJ2-3
V: TRBV14
size: -
CDR3: CASSQTGVRADTQYF
DNA: TGTGCCAGCAGCCAGACAGGGGTTCGGGCAGATACGCAGTATTTT

D: -
J: TRBJ1-1
V: TRBV4-1
size: -
CDR3: CASSSRAQLNTEAFF
DNA: TGCGCCAGCAGCTCAAGAGCACAGTTGAACACTGAAGCTTTCTTT

D: -
J: TRBJ1-1
V: TRBV6-5
size: -
CDR3: CASSQRTGNTEAFF
DNA: TGTGCCAGCAGTCAGAGGACGGGGAACACTGAAGCTTTCTTT

D: -
J: TRBJ2-1
V: TRBV5-1
size: -
CDR3: CATSVQSYNEQFF
DNA: TGCGCCACCTCCGTACAGAGTTACAATGAGCAGTTCTTC

D: -
J: TRBJ1-1
V: TRBV27
size: -
CDR3: CASSRDGDTEAFF
DNA: TGTGCCAGCAGTCGAGACGGGGACACTGAAGCTTTCTTT

D: -
J: TRBJ1-1
V: TRBV5-5
size: -
CDR3: CASSFGPGTLTEAFF
DNA: TGTGCCAGCAGCTTCGGCCCTGGGACTCTCACTGAAGCTTTCTTT

D: TRBD1
J: TRBJ2-7
V: TRBV11-2
size: -
CDR3: CASSSRRDRDNEQYF
DNA: TGTGCCAGCAGCTCACGCCGAGACAGGGACAACGAGCAGTACTTC

D: -
J: TRBJ1-2
V: TRBV5-6
size: -
CDR3: CASSQDHRYGYTF
DNA: TGTGCCAGCAGCCAGGACCACAGGTATGGCTACACCTTC

D: TRBD2
J: TRBJ2-2
V: TRBV9
size: -
CDR3: CASSLAGEATGELFF
DNA: TGTGCCAGCAGCCTAGCGGGAGAAGCCACCGGGGAGCTGTTTTTT